Below, 10 T cell receptor beta chains from the same sample are listed, as sequenced in a study of neurological immune-mediated disorders. From the 5' RACE reads, TCRdb called clonotypes with MiXCR, one entry per CDR3 protein. The sample has approximately 45,000 distinct CDR3 sequences, about 13% seen once. The sequencing input was PBMCs. All receptors derive from a female donor in good health.

There are many counts of this clonotype. The chain recombines TRBV10-3 with TRBJ2-7; D might be TRBD1 (6 bases). Germline lookup yields CDR1 ENHRY and CDR2 SYGVKD. Trimming stripped 2 bases from V and 6 bases from J, with 8 bases between. The CDR3 spans 12 residues. This CDR3 reads CAISETGIEQYF. DNA for the CDR3: TGTGCCATCAGTGAGACAGGGATCGAGCAGTACTTC.

This clonotype showed up many times. The chain recombines TRBV20-1 with TRBJ2-3; TRBD1 agrees at 8 bases. The CDR3 is 14 amino acids. Trimming at V came to 5 bases and at J to 6 bases, leaving 10 bases not matched to a gene. Per the germline V gene, CDR1 is DFQATT and CDR2 is SNEGSKA (reference sequence). DNA for the CDR3: TGCAGTGCTTTTACAGGGGGAAACGGGGATACGCAGTATTTT. Protein product: CSAFTGGNGDTQYF.

This clonotype has ten or more counts. The V call is TRBV29-1, the J call TRBJ2-5, with a weak D call TRBD1 (7 bases). The V gene lost 6 bases and the J gene lost 2 bases, with 13 bases spanning the gap. The CDR3 is 13 residues long. Germline CDR1 reads SQVTM; CDR2 reads ANQGSEA. DNA of the CDR3: TGCAGCGTCTCAGGGGGGAAACAAGAGACCCAGTACTTC. Protein product: CSVSGGKQETQYF. Full variable domain (rest looked up from reference TRBV29-1 and TRBJ2-5): SAVISQKPSRDICQRGTSLTIQCQVDSQVTMMFWYRQQPGQSLTLIATANQGSEATYESGFVIDKFPISRPNLTFSTLTVSNMSPEDSSIYLCSVSGGKQETQYFGPGTRLLVL.

This clonotype has at least ten counts. The chain joins TRBV20-1 to TRBJ1-4, with a weak D call TRBD1 (6 bases). V was clipped by 5 bases and J by 5 bases, with 12 bases between them. This CDR3 region has 13 residues. CDR1 and CDR2 from the germline V gene are DFQATT and SNEGSKA (reference sequence). CDR3 loop: CSASDSGNEKLFF. DNA for the CDR3: TGCAGTGCTTCGGACAGCGGAAATGAAAAACTGTTTTTT.

This clonotype was seen many times. V and J are TRBV6-5 and TRBJ2-7; 7 bases align to TRBD2. Germline values: CDR1 MNHEY, CDR2 SVGAGI. Losses at the gene ends were 0 bases for V and 2 bases for J; bases not matched to a gene: 4. The CDR3 spans 15 residues. In nucleotides, the CDR3 is TGTGCCAGCAGTTACTCTGGGGGAGGGCCCTACGAGCAGTACTTC. It yields the protein CASSYSGGGPYEQYF.

This clonotype was counted at least ten times. V is TRBV7-9 and J is TRBJ2-7, with D uncertain. CDR1 and CDR2 from the germline V gene are SEHNR and FQNEAQ (reference sequence). V dropped 2 bases and J dropped 0 bases, with 11 bases sitting between them. The length of the CDR3 is 15 residues. CDR3 sequence reads: CASSLKTKSSYEQYF. The CDR3 nucleotides read TGTGCCAGCAGCTTAAAGACCAAGAGCTCCTACGAGCAGTACTTC.

This clonotype was seen repeatedly, ten times or more. This chain connects TRBV4-1 to TRBJ2-1; 9 bases are a match to TRBD1. There are 15 residues in the CDR3. Germline loops: CDR1 MGHRA, CDR2 YSYEKL. The ends lost 4 bases at V and 10 bases at J; junction bases unmatched: 11. CDR3 coding DNA: TGCGCCAGCAGCCCGCACCGGGACAGGGTATCGGAGCAGTTCTTC. It translates to CASSPHRDRVSEQFF.

At least ten counts were recorded for this clonotype. V is TRBV7-2 and J is TRBJ1-3, with D maybe TRBD1 (5 bases). Between the trimmed V and J ends, which lost 5 bases and 15 bases, there was a span of 14 bases. Germline V gene sequence: CDR1 SGHTA, CDR2 FQGNSA. CDR3 length: 11 amino acids. The CDR3 DNA sequence: TGTGCCAGCAGCCCGGGACGAATTGGATATTTT. Translated: CASSPGRIGYF.

The chain combines TRBV6-5 with TRBJ1-1, with D hard to call. Trimming left V 0 bases short and J 0 bases short, with 8 bases between. CDR3 length: 15 amino acids. Germline loops: CDR1 MNHEY, CDR2 SVGAGI. The CDR3 reads CASSYSWRMNTEAFF. DNA of the CDR3: TGTGCCAGCAGTTACTCTTGGCGGATGAACACTGAAGCTTTCTTT.

The V and J genes are TRBV18 and TRBJ2-1, with TRBD2 matching 7 bases. The germline gives CDR1 KGHSH, CDR2 LQKENI. J gave up 2 bases and V 4 bases, and 2 bases lay outside the gene matches. This CDR3 contains 14 residues. CDR3 loop: CASSRAGTYNEQFF. As DNA, the CDR3 is TGTGCCAGCTCACGAGCGGGAACCTACAATGAGCAGTTCTTC.